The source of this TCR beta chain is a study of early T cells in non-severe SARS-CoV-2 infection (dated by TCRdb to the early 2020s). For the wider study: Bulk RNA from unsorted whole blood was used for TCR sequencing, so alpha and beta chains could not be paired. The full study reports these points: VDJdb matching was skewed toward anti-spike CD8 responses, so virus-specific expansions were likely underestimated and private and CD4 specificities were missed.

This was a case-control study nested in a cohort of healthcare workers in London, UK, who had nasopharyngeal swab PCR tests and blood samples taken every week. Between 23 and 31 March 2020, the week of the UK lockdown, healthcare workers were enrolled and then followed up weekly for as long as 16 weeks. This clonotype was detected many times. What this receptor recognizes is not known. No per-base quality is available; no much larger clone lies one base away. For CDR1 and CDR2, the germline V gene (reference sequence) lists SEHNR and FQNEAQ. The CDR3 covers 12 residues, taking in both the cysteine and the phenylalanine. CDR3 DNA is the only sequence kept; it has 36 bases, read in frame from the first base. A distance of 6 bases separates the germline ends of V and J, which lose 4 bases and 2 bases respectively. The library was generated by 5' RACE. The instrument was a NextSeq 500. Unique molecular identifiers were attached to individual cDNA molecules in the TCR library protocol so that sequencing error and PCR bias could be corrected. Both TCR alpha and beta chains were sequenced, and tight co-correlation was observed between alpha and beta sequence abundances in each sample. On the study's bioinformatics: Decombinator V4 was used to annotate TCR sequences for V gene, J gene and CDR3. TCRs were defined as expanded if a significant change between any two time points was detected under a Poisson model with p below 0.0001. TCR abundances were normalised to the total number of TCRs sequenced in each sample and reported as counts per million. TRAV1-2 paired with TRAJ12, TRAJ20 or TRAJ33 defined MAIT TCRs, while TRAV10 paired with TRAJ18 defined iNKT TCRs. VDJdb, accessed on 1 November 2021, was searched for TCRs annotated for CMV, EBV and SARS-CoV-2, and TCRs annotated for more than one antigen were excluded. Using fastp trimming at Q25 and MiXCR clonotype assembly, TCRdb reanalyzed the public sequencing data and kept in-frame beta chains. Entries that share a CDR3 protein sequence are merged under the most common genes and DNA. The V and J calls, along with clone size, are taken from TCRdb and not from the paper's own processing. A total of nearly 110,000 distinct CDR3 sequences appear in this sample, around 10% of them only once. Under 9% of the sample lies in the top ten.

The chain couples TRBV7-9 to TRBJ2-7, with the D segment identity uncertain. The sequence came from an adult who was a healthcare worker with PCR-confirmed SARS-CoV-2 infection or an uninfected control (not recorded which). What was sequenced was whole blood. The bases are TGTGCCAGCAGCTCAAGACCCTACGAGCAGTACTTC. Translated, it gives CASSSRPYEQYF.